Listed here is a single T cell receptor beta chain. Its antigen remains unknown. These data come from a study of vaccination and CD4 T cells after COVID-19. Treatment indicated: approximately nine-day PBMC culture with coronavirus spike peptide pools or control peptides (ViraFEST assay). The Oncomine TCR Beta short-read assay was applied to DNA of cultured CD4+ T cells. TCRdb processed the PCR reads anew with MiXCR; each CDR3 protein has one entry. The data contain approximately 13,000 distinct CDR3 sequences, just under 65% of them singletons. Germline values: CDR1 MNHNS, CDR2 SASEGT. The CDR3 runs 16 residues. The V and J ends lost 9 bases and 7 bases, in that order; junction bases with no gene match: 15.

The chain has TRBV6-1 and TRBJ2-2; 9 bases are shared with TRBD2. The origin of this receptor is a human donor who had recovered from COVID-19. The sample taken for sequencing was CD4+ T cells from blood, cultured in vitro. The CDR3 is CARALRGGRGGGELFF. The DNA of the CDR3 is TGTGCCAGGGCCCTCAGGGGCGGGAGGGGCGGCGGGGAGCTGTTTTTT.